This T cell receptor (beta chain) was sequenced during a study of T cell changes during pregnancy in multiple sclerosis. The CDR3 covers 14 residues. With V trimmed by 5 bases and J by 7 bases, 8 bases remained unmatched. Looked up from germline, CDR1 is SEHNR and CDR2 is FQNEAQ (reference sequence). Generated by immunoSEQ multiplex PCR, the TCRdb table keeps only in-frame clones and is missing some. The table lists about 40,000 clones, around 90% of them singletons, with around 1% in the top ten. The clonotype was recovered from a female donor with multiple sclerosis, enrolled in a pregnancy study. Sequencing used CD4+ T cells from peripheral blood mononuclear cells, obtained after pregnancy. The J gene is TRBJ1-2, the V gene TRBV7-9; 9 bases match TRBD1. CDR3 in amino acids: CASSVRQGESGYTF. CDR3 nucleotides: TGTGCCAGCAGCGTAAGACAGGGGGAGTCTGGCTACACCTTC.